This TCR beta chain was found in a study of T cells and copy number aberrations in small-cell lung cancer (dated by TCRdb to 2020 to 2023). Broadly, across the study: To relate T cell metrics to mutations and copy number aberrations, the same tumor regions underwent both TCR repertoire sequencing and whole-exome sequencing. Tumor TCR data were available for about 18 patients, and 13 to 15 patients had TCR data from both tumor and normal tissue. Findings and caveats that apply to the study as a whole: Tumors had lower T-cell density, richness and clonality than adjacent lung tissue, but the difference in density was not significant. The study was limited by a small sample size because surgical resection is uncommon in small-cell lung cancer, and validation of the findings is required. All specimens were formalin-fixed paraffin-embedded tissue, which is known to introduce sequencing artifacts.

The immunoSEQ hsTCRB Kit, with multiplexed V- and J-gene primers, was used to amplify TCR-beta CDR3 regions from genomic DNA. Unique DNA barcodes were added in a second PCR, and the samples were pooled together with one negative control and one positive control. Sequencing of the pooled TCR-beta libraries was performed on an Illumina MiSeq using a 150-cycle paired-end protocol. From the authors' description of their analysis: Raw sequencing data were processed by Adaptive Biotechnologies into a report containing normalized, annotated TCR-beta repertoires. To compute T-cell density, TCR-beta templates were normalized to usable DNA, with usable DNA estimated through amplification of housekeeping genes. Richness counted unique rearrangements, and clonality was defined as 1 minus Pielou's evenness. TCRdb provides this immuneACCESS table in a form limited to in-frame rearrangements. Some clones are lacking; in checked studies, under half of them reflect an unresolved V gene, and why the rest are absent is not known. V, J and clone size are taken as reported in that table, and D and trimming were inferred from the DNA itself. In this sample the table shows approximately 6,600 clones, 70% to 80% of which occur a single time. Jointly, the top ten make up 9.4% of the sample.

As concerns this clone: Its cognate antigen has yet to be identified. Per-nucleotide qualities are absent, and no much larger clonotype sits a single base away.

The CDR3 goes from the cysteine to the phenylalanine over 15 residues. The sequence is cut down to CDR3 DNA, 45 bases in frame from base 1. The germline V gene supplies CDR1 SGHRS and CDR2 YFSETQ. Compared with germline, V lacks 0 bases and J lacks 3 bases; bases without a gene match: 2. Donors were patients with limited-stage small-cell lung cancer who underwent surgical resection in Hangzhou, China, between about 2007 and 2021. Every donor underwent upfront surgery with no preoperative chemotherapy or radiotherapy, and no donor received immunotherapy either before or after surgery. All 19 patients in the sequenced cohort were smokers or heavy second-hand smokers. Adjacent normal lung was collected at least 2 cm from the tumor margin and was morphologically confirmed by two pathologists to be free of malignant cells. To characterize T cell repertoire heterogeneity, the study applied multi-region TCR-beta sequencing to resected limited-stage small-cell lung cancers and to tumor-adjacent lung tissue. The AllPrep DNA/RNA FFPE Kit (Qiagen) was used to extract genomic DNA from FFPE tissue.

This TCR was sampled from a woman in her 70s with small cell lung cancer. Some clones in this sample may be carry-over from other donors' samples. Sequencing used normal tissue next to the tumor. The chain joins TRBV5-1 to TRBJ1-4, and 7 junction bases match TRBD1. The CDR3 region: CASSLGQGANEKLFF. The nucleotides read TGCGCCAGCAGCTTGGGGCAGGGGGCTAATGAAAAACTGTTTTTT. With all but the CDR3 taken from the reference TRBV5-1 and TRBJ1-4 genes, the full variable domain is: KAGVTQTPRYLIKTRGQQVTLSCSPISGHRSVSWYQQTPGQGLQFLFEYFSETQRNKGNFPGRFSGRQFSNSRSEMNVSTLELGDSALYLCASSLGQGANEKLFFGSGTQLSVL.